These T cell receptor beta chains were read from a single sample in a study of human CD8 memory T cell subsets. Using the 5' RACE reads, TCRdb records one entry per CDR3 protein without DNA. The sample is made up of thousands of distinct CDR3 sequences, and the top ten hold around 20% of it. Source material: CD8+ T cells from PBMCs. Every receptor here comes from a human donor in good health. The CDR3 runs from the conserved cysteine through the conserved F or W. Clone size is stated in some rows and not others, as once, few, many or a class when expanded.

clone_size j_call v_call cdr3_aa
- TRBJ2-5 TRBV27 CASSLYAGRETQYF
- TRBJ1-1 TRBV13 CASSYGTGGTEAFF
- TRBJ2-1 TRBV7-8 CASSPSSSGTYNEQFF
- TRBJ2-1 TRBV19 CASSPRDSYNEQFF
- TRBJ2-7 TRBV5-1 CASSLGPAYEQYF
- TRBJ2-7 TRBV5-4 CASSSSSYEQYF
medium-sized TRBJ1-5 TRBV28 CASSLNVGDAQHF
medium-sized TRBJ2-2 TRBV5-1 CASSLYGEAAGELFF
- TRBJ2-2 TRBV7-8 CASSLSRDRELFF
- TRBJ2-7 TRBV10-3 CAISESKGYEQYF
- TRBJ2-2 TRBV5-5 CASSLGQSNTGELFF
- TRBJ2-7 TRBV5-5 CASSPGDRVPIYEQYF
- TRBJ2-5 TRBV9 CASSPRTGALKGQETQYF
- TRBJ1-2 TRBV10-1 CASSEGGVNGYTF
medium-sized TRBJ1-1 TRBV29-1 CSVEDGGARTEAFF
- TRBJ2-1 TRBV6-6 CASSYSVGGSSYNEQFF
medium-sized TRBJ1-1 TRBV12-3/TRBV12-4 CASSLGDRANTEAFF
- TRBJ2-1 TRBV5-4 CASSPNGNEQFF
- TRBJ1-3 TRBV15 CATSKERAGNTIYF
- TRBJ1-5 TRBV10-3 CAISVDSLGYSNQPQHF
- TRBJ2-1 TRBV15 CATSRESEGGNEQFF
- TRBJ2-5 TRBV3-1 CASSSAGGAQYF
- TRBJ2-1 TRBV9 CASSVSGQPYNEQFF
- TRBJ2-1 TRBV10-2 CASGAARVEQFF
- TRBJ1-4 TRBV7-9 CASSSTGVQGEKLFF
- TRBJ2-1 TRBV12-3/TRBV12-4 CASGTGYNEQFF
- TRBJ2-7 TRBV28 CAITLAGGSYEQYF
- TRBJ1-1 TRBV12-3/TRBV12-4 CASSLYGTEAFF
medium-sized TRBJ2-2 TRBV5-5 CASNAGQGATGELFF
- TRBJ2-7 TRBV28 CASSPPRYEQYF
- TRBJ2-1 TRBV6-6 CASSYQRESPEEQFF
- TRBJ2-1 TRBV7-9 CASSPRDRPYNEQFF
- TRBJ2-1 TRBV7-9 CASTQGSEQFF
- TRBJ2-7 TRBV30 CAWSGGGGPSYEQYF
- TRBJ2-2 TRBV6-4 CASSDSTGELFF
- TRBJ2-7 TRBV13 CASSLRGSSDHEQYF
- TRBJ2-1 TRBV29-1 CSLLGGSRDEQFF
- TRBJ2-2 TRBV5-1 CASSLALGTGELFF
- TRBJ2-1 TRBV5-5 CASSLRLYNEQFF
medium-sized TRBJ2-5 TRBV3-1 CASSPYGDTPEKETQYF
- TRBJ2-7 TRBV9 CASSVDLGANYEQYF
- TRBJ2-1 TRBV24-1 CATSDTLHGSGEYNEQFF